These T cell receptor beta chains were read from a single sample in a study of T cells in localized non-small cell lung cancer. This table comes from immunoSEQ multiplex PCR, and its TCRdb copy is limited to in-frame clones, with some not included. The sample has approximately 13,000 clones; 89% are singletons. This specimen consisted of peripheral blood mononuclear cells, obtained before any cancer treatment. The receptors were sampled from a man aged 40 to 70 with stage III lung adenocarcinoma. Both conserved end residues are part of each CDR3. The D gene is left open where the match is weak. Size is stated for part of the rows, as once, few or many counts, or as a class when the clone is expanded.

size	V	J	D	CDR3	DNA
.	TRBV28	TRBJ1-2	TRBD1	CASSPIRTGGSYGYTF	TGTGCCAGCAGTCCGATAAGGACAGGGGGGAGCTATGGCTACACCTTC
few	TRBV19	TRBJ1-5	TRBD1	CASSIWTGDQPQHF	TGTGCCAGTAGTATTTGGACAGGGGATCAGCCCCAGCATTTT
.	TRBV5-1	TRBJ2-2	.	CASSPWANTGELFF	TGCGCCAGCAGTCCCTGGGCGAACACCGGGGAGCTGTTTTTT
.	TRBV2	TRBJ2-5	TRBD1	CASRRTGALQETQYF	TGTGCCAGCAGGAGGACAGGGGCCCTACAAGAGACCCAGTACTTC
.	TRBV5-5	TRBJ1-2	TRBD1	CASSLATGGGYTF	TGTGCCAGCAGCTTGGCGACAGGGGGCGGCTACACCTTC
.	TRBV6-4	TRBJ2-4	.	CARKRSGKNIQYF	TGTGCCAGAAAGCGGTCGGGCAAAAACATTCAGTACTTC
.	TRBV5-4	TRBJ2-7	.	CASSLGSSSYEQYF	TGTGCCAGCAGCTTGGGGAGCTCCTCCTACGAGCAGTACTTC
.	TRBV5-6	TRBJ2-1	.	CASSLISGEDEQFF	TGTGCCAGCAGCTTGATTTCGGGGGAGGATGAGCAGTTCTTC
.	TRBV5-1	TRBJ2-5	.	CASSPGAGTQETQYF	TGCGCCAGCAGCCCAGGGGCAGGGACGCAAGAGACCCAGTACTTC
few	TRBV5-1	TRBJ2-2	.	CASSWDGNTGELFF	TGCGCCAGCAGCTGGGACGGAAACACCGGGGAGCTGTTTTTT
.	TRBV7-2	TRBJ2-5	.	CASSDLRTSLETQYF	TGTGCCAGCAGCGACCTCCGGACCAGCCTAGAGACCCAGTACTTC
.	TRBV11-2	TRBJ2-1	.	CASSLDLASSREQFF	TGTGCCAGCAGCTTAGATCTAGCTAGCTCCCGTGAGCAGTTCTTC
.	TRBV28	TRBJ1-2	TRBD1	CASSSSTGVNYGYTF	TGTGCCAGCAGTTCATCGACAGGGGTTAACTATGGCTACACCTTC
.	TRBV5-8	TRBJ1-4	.	CASSERLGAGEKLFF	TGTGCCAGCAGCGAACGGCTAGGGGCGGGGGAAAAACTGTTTTTT
once	TRBV6-4	TRBJ2-3	.	CASSDSFDGTDTQYF	TGTGCCAGCAGTGACTCTTTTGATGGCACAGATACGCAGTATTTT